Listed below are T cell receptor beta chains from one sample, sequenced in a study of OX40 agonist ivuxolimab in advanced cancers. TCRdb's copy holds only in-frame clones and misses some; the assay was immunoSEQ multiplex PCR. The profile covers tens of thousands of clones, with 85% to 90% appearing a single time and approximately 0.5% taken by the ten largest. Sequenced material: CD4+ or CD8+ T cells sorted from blood, taken in a trial of the OX40 agonist ivuxolimab. All receptors derive from an adult with an advanced solid tumor such as melanoma, head and neck, liver or kidney cancer. The conserved cysteine and the conserved F or W are not part of the CDR3 here. The listing skips clone size in some rows; elsewhere it reads once, few, many or a size class.

v_gene	j_gene	abundance	CDR3aa
TRBV5-1	-	once	ASSEQGASYEQY
TRBV5-4	TRBJ2-7	once	ASSLGHRSSEQY
TRBV29-1	TRBJ1-2	-	SVATGQGNYGYT
TRBV6-1	TRBJ1-6	-	ASSPRRQQGSPLH
TRBV19	TRBJ1-2	-	ASKRGERYGYT
TRBV20-1	TRBJ2-5	-	SASPQETQY
TRBV10-3	TRBJ1-2	-	AISQQGANGYT
TRBV29-1	TRBJ2-7	-	SVEEAYEQY
TRBV14	TRBJ2-7	once	ASSQDRGQRVVGTSGRAMQY
TRBV2	TRBJ1-2	-	ASSSQGGYGYT
TRBV30	TRBJ1-5	few	AWSGRRGNQPQH
TRBV19	TRBJ1-2	-	ASSIDRYGYT
TRBV29-1	TRBJ2-7	-	SGGDFRGDEQY
TRBV19	TRBJ2-7	once	ASSPGQRFRTSDYEQY
TRBV29-1	TRBJ2-7	-	SVDATGSRQY
TRBV28	TRBJ2-7	-	ASSYDRGPYEQY
TRBV28	TRBJ2-1	-	ASRTAPYNEQF
TRBV19	TRBJ1-2	-	ASSIGDRSGYT
TRBV15	TRBJ2-5	-	ATSRDYSRTHQETQY
TRBV9	TRBJ1-1	-	ASSAQGGSGEAF
TRBV19	TRBJ2-1	-	ASRALGGGLAEQF
TRBV28	TRBJ1-5	-	ASKRIRNQPQH
TRBV19	TRBJ1-4	-	ASSIWAGKGEKLF
TRBV6-5	TRBJ1-4	-	ASGNFATNEKLF
TRBV6-6	TRBJ1-3	-	ASSYSSSGNTIY
TRBV28	TRBJ1-2	once	ASSLGAAGGYT
TRBV4-2	TRBJ2-6	-	ASSRTSGSAGANVLT
TRBV19	TRBJ2-1	-	ASARETYNEQF
TRBV19	TRBJ1-2	medium-sized	ASSIEQGNGYT
TRBV4-1	TRBJ2-6	-	ASSHRAGQALSGANVLT
TRBV30	TRBJ2-7	-	AWSHLYEQY
TRBV5-4	TRBJ2-3	-	ASSPLPGQRITDTQY
TRBV7-2	TRBJ2-3	-	ASSFSGTRTDTQY
TRBV5-1	TRBJ2-7	once	ASSLVSAEQY
TRBV10-3	TRBJ2-1	few	AISEPGQGLGEQF
TRBV27	TRBJ1-5	-	ASSPRSDASNQPQH
TRBV5-1	TRBJ2-1	-	ASSLAREQF
TRBV5-4	TRBJ2-7	-	ASSSQSYEQY
TRBV5-4	TRBJ1-5	-	ASSLGQGKQPQH